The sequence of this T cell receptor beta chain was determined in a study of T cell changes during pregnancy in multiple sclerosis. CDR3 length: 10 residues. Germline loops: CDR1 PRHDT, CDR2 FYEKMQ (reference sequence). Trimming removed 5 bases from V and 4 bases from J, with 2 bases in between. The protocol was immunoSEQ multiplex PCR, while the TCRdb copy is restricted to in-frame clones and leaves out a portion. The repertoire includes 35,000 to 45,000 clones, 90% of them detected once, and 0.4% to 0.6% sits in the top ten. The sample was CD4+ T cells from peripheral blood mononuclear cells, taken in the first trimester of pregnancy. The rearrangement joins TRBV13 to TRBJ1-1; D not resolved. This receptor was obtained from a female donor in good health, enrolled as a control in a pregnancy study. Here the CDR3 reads CASSRTEAFF. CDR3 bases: TGTGCCAGCAGCCGCACTGAAGCTTTCTTT.